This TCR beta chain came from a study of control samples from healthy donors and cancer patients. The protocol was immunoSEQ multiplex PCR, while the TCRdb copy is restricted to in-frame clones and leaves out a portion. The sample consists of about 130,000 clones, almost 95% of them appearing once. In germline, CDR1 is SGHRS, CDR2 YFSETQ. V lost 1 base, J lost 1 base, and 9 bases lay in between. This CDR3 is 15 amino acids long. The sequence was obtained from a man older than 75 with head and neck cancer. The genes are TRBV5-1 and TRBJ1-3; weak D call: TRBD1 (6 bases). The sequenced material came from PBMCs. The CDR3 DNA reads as TGCGCCAGCAGCTTGAACAGGGAATCTGGAAACACCATATATTTT. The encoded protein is CASSLNRESGNTIYF.